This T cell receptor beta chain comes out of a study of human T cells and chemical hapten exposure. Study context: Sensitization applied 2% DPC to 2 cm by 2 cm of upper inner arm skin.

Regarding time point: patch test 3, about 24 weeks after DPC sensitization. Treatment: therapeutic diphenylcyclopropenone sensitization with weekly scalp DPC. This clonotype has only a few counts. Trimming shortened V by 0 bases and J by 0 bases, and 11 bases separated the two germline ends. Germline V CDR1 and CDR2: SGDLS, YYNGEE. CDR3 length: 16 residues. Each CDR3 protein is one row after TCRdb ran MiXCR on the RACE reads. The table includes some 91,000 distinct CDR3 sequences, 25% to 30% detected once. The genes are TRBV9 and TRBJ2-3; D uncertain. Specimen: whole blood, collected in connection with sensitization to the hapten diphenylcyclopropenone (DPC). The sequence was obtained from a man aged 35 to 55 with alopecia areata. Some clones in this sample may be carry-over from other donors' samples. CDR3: CASSVGAVPSTDTQYF. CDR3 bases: TGTGCCAGCAGCGTAGGGGCGGTACCTAGCACAGATACGCAGTATTTT.